Presented here are 20 T cell receptor beta chains from one specimen sequenced in a study of technical replicates of blood from a handful of donors. Sequenced by immunoSEQ multiplex PCR; TCRdb stores in-frame clones only, minus some. This sample has 50,000 to 80,000 clones; 86% occur once, and the top ten carry approximately 5.4%. The sample taken for sequencing was PBMCs. The receptors shown here come from a human donor in good health. Some clones in this sample may be carry-over from other donors' samples.

V gene TRBV30 combines with J gene TRBJ2-1; TRBD2 aligns across 8 bases. Losses at the gene ends were 3 bases for V and 1 base for J; bases not matched to a gene: 2. This CDR3 is built from 14 residues. Germline V gene data show CDR1 as GTSNPN and CDR2 as SVGIG (reference sequence). CDR3 sequence: CAWRPSGSYNEQFF. The CDR3 DNA reads as TGTGCCTGGAGGCCTAGCGGGTCCTACAATGAGCAGTTCTTC.

This clone was picked up one time. The rearrangement uses TRBV27 and TRBJ1-1, with no clear D. The CDR3 runs to 13 residues. V was cut by 2 bases and J by 4 bases, with 8 bases left in between. Germline CDR1 reads MNHEY; CDR2 reads SMNVEV (reference sequence). Written as DNA, the CDR3 is TGTGCCAGCAGTTTAGTCTCGGGCACTGAAGCTTTCTTT. Translation: CASSLVSGTEAFF.

V and J are TRBV13 and TRBJ2-3, with 14 positions matching TRBD2. The trim removed 4 bases at V and 4 bases at J, leaving 7 bases unmatched. The CDR3 contains 17 residues. Germline CDR1 PRHDT, CDR2 FYEKMQ (reference sequence). The CDR3 region has the DNA TGTGCCAGCAGCTCAGGACTAGCGGGAGGTCTGGCAGATACGCAGTATTTT. It yields the protein CASSSGLAGGLADTQYF.

This sequence joins TRBV2 and TRBJ1-2, with D hard to call. From germline, CDR1 is SNHLY and CDR2 FYNNEI. This CDR3 region has 11 residues. V lost 7 bases and J lost 2, with 5 bases in between. CDR3 protein: CASTYNYGYTF. In DNA form, the CDR3 reads TGTGCCAGCACCTACAACTATGGCTACACCTTC.

This chain joins TRBV2 and TRBJ2-6; 12 nucleotides match TRBD2. This CDR3 region has 19 residues. V was clipped by 6 bases and J by 4 bases; unmatched bases: 13. Germline CDR1 reads SNHLY; CDR2 reads FYNNEI. The CDR3 spells CASRGTSGGFLSGANVLTF. Here the CDR3 DNA reads TGTGCCAGCAGGGGTACTAGCGGGGGGTTCCTATCGGGGGCCAACGTCCTGACTTTC.

The chain has TRBV11-1 and TRBJ2-7, with a possible D match to TRBD2 (7 bases). This CDR3 comprises 14 residues. Germline V gene lookup returns CDR1 SGHAT and CDR2 FQDESV (reference sequence). V dropped 5 bases and J dropped 7 bases, with 18 bases sitting between them. The CDR3 sequence is CASSPMGGLGEQYF. CDR3 nucleotide sequence: TGTGCCAGCAGCCCAATGGGGGGGCTAGGGGAGCAGTACTTC.

CDR3 sequence (DNA): TGCGCCAGCAGCCAGGACTTAGATACGCAGTATTTT. It specifies CASSQDLDTQYF. The chain carries TRBV4-1 and TRBJ2-3; D possibly corresponds to TRBD2 (5 bases). The CDR3 totals 12 residues. Deletions cut 3 bases from V and 5 bases from J, with 6 bases between. The germline CDR1 and CDR2 sequences are MGHRA and YSYEKL.

The chain employs TRBV29-1 and TRBJ1-2; no clear D. This CDR3 region has 13 residues. V dropped 3 bases and J dropped 1 base, with 9 bases sitting between them. The V gene's germline CDR1 is SQVTM and CDR2 ANQGSEA. DNA of the CDR3: TGCAGCGTTGAGGGAGGAGGTAACTATGGCTACACCTTC. Amino acid sequence: CSVEGGGNYGYTF.

The chain recombines TRBV5-4 with TRBJ2-1, with D possibly being TRBD2 (6 bases). V lost 6 bases, J lost 4 bases, and 11 bases lay in between. The CDR3 runs 13 residues. Germline CDR1 and CDR2: SGHNT and YYREEE (reference sequence). CDR3 region: CASNIGTYNEQFF. In nucleotides, the CDR3 is TGTGCCAGCAACATCGGGACTTACAATGAGCAGTTCTTC.

The chain couples TRBV15 to TRBJ2-5; D perhaps matches TRBD1 (5 bases). V lost 1 base to trimming and J lost 5 bases, with 8 bases between them. Germline V gene sequence: CDR1 LNHNV, CDR2 YYDKDF (reference sequence). There are 13 residues in the CDR3. CDR3 residues: CATSRAGFETQYF. The CDR3 coding sequence is TGTGCCACCAGCAGAGCAGGGTTTGAGACCCAGTACTTC. The full variable domain, rest sourced from reference TRBV15 and TRBJ2-5, is DAMVIQNPRYQVTQFGKPVTLSCSQTLNHNVMYWYQQKSSQAPKLLFHYYDKDFNNEADTPDNFQSRRPNTSFCFLDIRSPGLGDTAMYLCATSRAGFETQYFGPGTRLLVL.

This chain joins TRBV7-9 and TRBJ2-7, with TRBD1 as a possible D gene (7 bases). This CDR3 has 14 residues. The ends were cut back, 4 bases at V and 2 bases at J, with 12 bases in the middle. Germline V lookup: CDR1 SEHNR, CDR2 FQNEAQ (reference sequence). CDR3 coding DNA: TGTGCCAGCAGCTCGGGGGACAGCACCTACGAGCAGTACTTC. As protein: CASSSGDSTYEQYF. Variable domain in full (rest from reference TRBV7-9 and TRBJ2-7): DTGVSQNPRHKITKRGQNVTFRCDPISEHNRLYWYRQTLGQGPEFLTYFQNEAQLEKSRLLSDRFSAERPKGSFSTLEIQRTEQGDSAMYLCASSSGDSTYEQYFGPGTRLTVT.

The J gene is TRBJ2-1, the V gene TRBV29-1; 14 bases map to TRBD2. This CDR3 has 15 residues. V shed 7 bases and J 3 bases; nucleotides not matched to a gene: 5. Germline V lookup: CDR1 SQVTM, CDR2 ANQGSEA. CDR3 nucleotides: TGCAGCGCCGGACTAGCGGGAGGCCTCTACAATGAGCAGTTCTTC. As protein: CSAGLAGGLYNEQFF.

The chain has TRBV27 and TRBJ1-5; 8 bases are a match to TRBD1. V trimming: 9 bases; J trimming: 6 bases; junction bases outside the gene matches: 10. The CDR3 covers 14 residues. CDR1 is MNHEY and CDR2 is SMNVEV in the germline V gene (reference sequence). CDR3 bases: TGTGCCAGTATAACCGACAGGGGAGTTCAGCCCCAGCATTTT. Its translation is CASITDRGVQPQHF.

The CDR3 protein is CASSRGASGGIGFNEQFF. The CDR3 region has the DNA TGCGCCAGCTCCCGGGGGGCTTCCGGGGGGATCGGATTCAATGAGCAGTTCTTC. The chain couples TRBV4-3 to TRBJ2-1; a possible D gene is TRBD2 (7 bases). Trimming took off 8 bases at V and 6 bases at J, with 29 bases between the two ends. CDR3 size: 18 residues. The germline V gene has CDR1 LGHNA and CDR2 YSLEER.

This clone appeared a few times. V gene TRBV25-1 combines with J gene TRBJ1-5, with D possibly being TRBD1 (5 bases). The germline V gene has CDR1 MGHDK and CDR2 SYGVNS. The CDR3 spans 15 residues. The V gene lost 6 bases and the J gene lost 3 bases, with 15 bases spanning the gap. CDR3 DNA: TGTGCCAGCAGACCCCCAGGGCCTTCCAATCAGCCCCAGCATTTT. It codes for CASRPPGPSNQPQHF.

This clone occurred a few times. V is TRBV19 and J is TRBJ1-2, with D maybe TRBD1 (6 bases). Germline CDR1 is LNHDA and CDR2 is SQIVND (reference sequence). Trimming pared 6 bases from V and 0 bases from J, leaving 11 bases between. The CDR3 contains 14 residues. For the CDR3, the DNA is TGTGCCAGTAGGGACAGACAAACTAACTATGGCTACACCTTC. Its protein is CASRDRQTNYGYTF.

The J gene is TRBJ2-2, the V gene TRBV7-9, with 9 nucleotides matching TRBD1. CDR3 length: 17 amino acids. From germline, CDR1 is SEHNR and CDR2 FQNEAQ (reference sequence). The trim removed 2 bases at V and 6 bases at J, leaving 10 bases unmatched. The CDR3 DNA reads TGTGCCAGCAGCTTATCCTCCGGGACAGGGAGTGCCGGGGAGCTGTTTTTT. It specifies CASSLSSGTGSAGELFF.

This chain connects TRBV4-2 to TRBJ2-5; 9 bases line up with TRBD1. V lost 0 bases to trimming and J lost 4 bases; unmatched junction nucleotides: 9. Germline V gene sequence: CDR1 LGHNA, CDR2 YNFKEQ. The CDR3 contains 17 residues. The CDR3: CASSQDGEGTGRETQYF. The CDR3 DNA reads as TGTGCCAGCAGCCAAGATGGTGAGGGGACAGGGCGAGAGACCCAGTACTTC.

The CDR3 reads CASSSPLLLIGYTF. In nucleotides, the CDR3 is TGTGCCAGCAGCTCCCCGCTATTACTGATTGGCTACACCTTC. The chain recombines TRBV7-9 with TRBJ1-2; D gene ambiguous. V was trimmed by 4 bases and J by 7 bases, leaving 16 bases between them. The CDR3 spans 14 residues. Germline lookup yields CDR1 SEHNR and CDR2 FQNEAQ (reference sequence).

J is TRBJ2-7 and V is TRBV4-1; weak D call: TRBD1 (5 bases). Germline loops: CDR1 MGHRA, CDR2 YSYEKL. This CDR3 comprises 15 residues. The V end was cut by 5 bases, the J end by 0 bases, with 14 bases between. Written as DNA, the CDR3 is TGCGCCAGCAGCTACGACAAGGGGTCCTCCTACGAGCAGTACTTC. Protein sequence: CASSYDKGSSYEQYF.